What follows are 8 T cell receptor beta chains derived from one specimen sequenced in a study of blood T cell repertoires in COVID-19. The data were produced by immunoSEQ multiplex PCR, yet TCRdb's version contains in-frame clones alone and is incomplete. The repertoire has fewer than 80,000 clones, more than 75% of them found once; the top ten carry 15% to 20%. The sample taken for sequencing was peripheral blood. The source is an elderly woman with active or convalescent COVID-19.

This chain joins TRBV4-1 and TRBJ2-2; 9 bases map to TRBD2. There are 18 residues in the CDR3. After removal of 4 bases from V and 0 bases from J, the junction contained 9 bases not matched to a gene. Per the germline V gene, CDR1 is MGHRA and CDR2 is YSYEKL. The CDR3 spells CASSPRTSGGPNTGELFF. CDR3 coding DNA: TGCGCCAGCAGCCCAAGGACCAGCGGGGGGCCGAACACCGGGGAGCTGTTTTTT.

A single count supports this clone. The V and J genes are TRBV30 and TRBJ1-6; no clear D. Germline CDR1 and CDR2: GTSNPN and SVGIG (reference sequence). V dropped 0 bases and J dropped 15 bases, with 12 bases sitting between them. The CDR3 extends over 12 amino acids. The chain's CDR3 is CAWSVGGGRLHF. As DNA, the CDR3 is TGTGCCTGGAGTGTAGGAGGAGGTCGCCTCCACTTT.

This chain links TRBV3-1 (or the pseudogene TRBV3-2) with TRBJ2-3; 7 positions match TRBD2. This CDR3 is built from 18 residues. J was trimmed by 0 bases and V by 0 bases; bases with no gene match: 9. CDR1 and CDR2 (germline): LGHDT, YNNKEL (reference sequence). The CDR3 reads CASSQDSGAAGSTDTQYF. The CDR3 DNA is TGTGCCAGCAGCCAAGATTCCGGAGCAGCGGGAAGCACAGATACGCAGTATTTT.

This sequence joins TRBV3-1 (or the pseudogene TRBV3-2) and TRBJ2-5, with 9 positions matching TRBD2. V was clipped by 4 bases and J by 5 bases; unmatched bases: 14. CDR1 is LGHDT and CDR2 is YNNKEL in the germline V gene (reference sequence). The CDR3 is made up of 17 amino acids. CDR3 sequence: CASSPNLNSGGVETQYF. CDR3 bases: TGTGCCAGCAGCCCAAACCTGAATAGCGGGGGAGTGGAGACCCAGTACTTC.

This chain links TRBV12-3 or TRBV12-4 with TRBJ2-1, with 7 bases matching TRBD2. Trimming at V came to 7 bases and at J to 10 bases, leaving 7 bases not matched to a gene. The CDR3 has 12 residues. The CDR3 loop reads CASTWTRREQFF. CDR3 DNA sequence: TGTGCCAGCACCTGGACTAGACGCGAGCAGTTCTTC.

The chain links TRBV28 to TRBJ1-4; TRBD1 matches at 7 bases. The CDR3 spans 14 residues. Germline V lookup: CDR1 MDHEN, CDR2 SYDVKM. With 6 bases clipped from V and 7 bases from J, the junction kept 8 bases outside the gene matches. The CDR3 DNA reads TGTGCCAGCAGCCTACAGGGGAGTGGTGAAAAACTGTTTTTT. Translating gives CASSLQGSGEKLFF.

V is TRBV9 and J is TRBJ2-3; 12 bases match TRBD2. This CDR3 contains 16 residues. Germline lookup yields CDR1 SGDLS and CDR2 YYNGEE. J was trimmed by 6 bases and V by 0 bases; bases with no gene match: 5. CDR3 nucleotide sequence: TGTGCCAGCAGCGTAGCTAGCGGGGGGGCTCGGGATACGCAGTATTTT. Its translation is CASSVASGGARDTQYF. The variable domain in full, with the rest retrieved from reference TRBV9 and TRBJ2-3, is DSGVTQTPKHLITATGQRVTLRCSPRSGDLSVYWYQQSLDQGLQFLIQYYNGEERAKGNILERFSAQQFPDLHSELNLSSLELGDSALYFCASSVASGGARDTQYFGPGTRLTVL.

The rearrangement uses TRBV7-9 and TRBJ2-7; 7 nucleotides line up with TRBD1. The V gene's germline CDR1 is SEHNR and CDR2 FQNEAQ (reference sequence). V lost 2 bases to trimming and J lost 4 bases; unmatched junction nucleotides: 8. This CDR3 has 15 amino acids. The CDR3 loop is CASSLMGTVKYEQYF. In DNA, the CDR3 is TGTGCCAGCAGCTTAATGGGGACAGTCAAGTACGAGCAGTACTTC. The entire variable domain, with the rest obtained from reference TRBV7-9 and TRBJ2-7, is as follows: DTGVSQNPRHKITKRGQNVTFRCDPISEHNRLYWYRQTLGQGPEFLTYFQNEAQLEKSRLLSDRFSAERPKGSFSTLEIQRTEQGDSAMYLCASSLMGTVKYEQYFGPGTRLTVT.